Reported below is one TCR beta chain. V gave up 5 bases and J gave up 0 bases, with 11 bases separating them. CDR1 and CDR2 (germline): MGHRA, YSYEKL. CDR3 size: 15 residues. This was the immunoSEQ v3.0 assay at survey level. Some clones are missing from TCRdb's copy, which holds only in-frame ones; the method was immunoSEQ multiplex PCR. The sample has some 25,000 clones, 80% to 90% seen once. The cryopreserved samples used held roughly 0.9-11 million PBMC prior to extraction of DNA. This sample is part of a study of long-term antiretroviral therapy in people with HIV. The genes are TRBV4-1 and TRBJ2-1, with no clear D. This specimen was unsorted PBMCs, taken 3 years after starting antiretroviral therapy. This TCR was sampled from a man aged 35-49 years with HIV. CDR3 amino acids: CASSEDASSYNEQFF. The DNA of the CDR3 is TGCGCCAGCAGCGAGGACGCCTCCTCCTACAATGAGCAGTTCTTC.